This T cell receptor (beta chain) was recovered during a study of early T cells in non-severe SARS-CoV-2 infection. For the study at large: Unpaired chains resulted from sequencing bulk RNA of unsorted whole blood.

Study outcomes and limitations: Anti-spike CD8 specificities were favored by VDJdb matching, whose results missed private and CD4 specificities.

This clonotype was seen a few times. Its antigen is unidentified. The CDR3 sequence is 13 residues long. V lost 8 bases and J lost 0, with 8 bases in between. TCRdb re-called the 5' RACE reads through MiXCR, storing one row per CDR3 protein. The table records 65,000 to 95,000 distinct CDR3 sequences, 14% of them present only once. The chain couples TRBV12-3 or TRBV12-4 to TRBJ1-5; no reliable D call. Sequences were obtained from whole blood. The receptor comes from an adult who was a healthcare worker with PCR-confirmed SARS-CoV-2 infection or an uninfected control (not recorded which). CDR3 region: CASVGYSNQPQHF. The CDR3 DNA is TGTGCCAGCGTGGGGTATAGCAATCAGCCCCAGCATTTT.